The 30 T cell receptor beta chains presented below share a single source sample, sequenced in a study of T cell responses to AZD1222 COVID-19 vaccine. Profiling relied on immunoSEQ multiplex PCR, and the TCRdb table lists in-frame clones only, not all of them. Among approximately 150,000 clones listed, around nine tenths were seen once. The source was peripheral blood, collected 28 days after the second AZD1222 dose. The receptors originated from an adult who received the AZD1222 COVID-19 vaccine.

V is TRBV7-3 and J is TRBJ1-6, with D uncertain. Trimming stripped 1 base from V and 5 bases from J, with 9 bases between. CDR3 length: 15 amino acids. Germline lookup yields CDR1 SGHTA and CDR2 FQGTGA. In DNA, the CDR3 is TGTGCCAGCAGCTTAAAAGGGAAGAATAATTCACCCCTCCACTTT. It specifies CASSLKGKNNSPLHF.

The V and J genes are TRBV19 and TRBJ2-2; D is possibly TRBD2 (6 bases). V gave up 3 bases and J gave up 1 base, with 18 bases separating them. Germline CDR1 reads LNHDA; CDR2 reads SQIVND (reference sequence). CDR3 size: 18 residues. The CDR3: CASSIVSGDPWNTGELFF. In DNA, the CDR3 is TGTGCCAGTAGTATTGTTAGCGGAGATCCGTGGAACACCGGGGAGCTGTTTTTT.

This clone was detected only once. The CDR3 loop is CASSQDPDRNYGYTF. CDR3 nucleotides: TGCGCCAGCAGCCAAGATCCGGACAGGAACTATGGCTACACCTTC. J is TRBJ1-2 and V is TRBV4-3; 7 bases match TRBD1. Germline CDR1 is LGHNA and CDR2 is YSLEER. J lost 2 bases, V lost 0 bases, and 3 bases had no gene match. The CDR3 covers 15 residues.

The chain employs TRBV6-6 and TRBJ1-1, with D possibly matching TRBD1 (5 bases). Trimming shortened V by 8 bases and J by 4 bases, and 11 bases separated the two germline ends. The CDR3 consists of 12 residues. CDR1 and CDR2 (germline): MNHNY, SVGAGI (reference sequence). The CDR3 loop reads CASGRDATEAFF. The CDR3 coding sequence is TGTGCCAGCGGCAGGGATGCCACTGAAGCTTTCTTT.

Written as DNA, the CDR3 is TGTGCCAGCCAAGGACCCTACAATGAGCAGTTCTTC. Its translation is CASQGPYNEQFF. The V call is TRBV27, the J call TRBJ2-1; D is unresolved. V dropped 8 bases and J dropped 2 bases, with 7 bases sitting between them. CDR1 is MNHEY, CDR2 SMNVEV, per germline (reference sequence). The length of the CDR3 is 12 residues.

The J gene is TRBJ2-6, the V gene TRBV7-2, with D unclear. Trimming removed 2 bases from V and 4 bases from J, with 12 bases in between. In germline, CDR1 is SGHTA, CDR2 FQGNSA. The CDR3 loop spans 16 amino acids. DNA of the CDR3: TGTGCCAGCAGCTTATCGGTAGGGCAGGGGGCCAACGTCCTGACTTTC. It codes for CASSLSVGQGANVLTF.

The V and J genes are TRBV11-1 and TRBJ2-1, with 10 bases aligning to TRBD2. The germline gives CDR1 SGHAT, CDR2 FQDESV (reference sequence). The CDR3 loop spans 14 amino acids. J lost 0 bases, V lost 7 bases, and 0 bases had no gene match. CDR3 sequence reads: CASTSGSSYNEQFF. Here the CDR3 DNA reads TGTGCCAGCACTAGCGGGAGCTCCTACAATGAGCAGTTCTTC. The full variable domain, in which reference TRBV11-1 and TRBJ2-1 provide the parts outside the CDR3, is EAEVAQSPRYKITEKSQAVAFWCDPISGHATLYWYRQILGQGPELLVQFQDESVVDDSQLPKDRFSAERLKGVDSTLKIQPAELGDSAMYLCASTSGSSYNEQFFGPGTRLTVL.

The V gene is TRBV4-3, the J gene TRBJ2-6; D is possibly TRBD1 or TRBD2 (5 bases each). CDR1 LGHNA and CDR2 YSLEER come from the germline V gene. Deletions cut 0 bases from V and 4 bases from J, with 10 bases between. This CDR3 has 16 residues. This chain's CDR3 is CASSQDPGRGANVLTF. The CDR3 DNA reads TGCGCCAGCAGCCAAGACCCAGGGAGAGGGGCCAACGTCCTGACTTTC.

V and J are TRBV9 and TRBJ1-1, with a weak D call TRBD1 (5 bases). Germline CDR1 reads SGDLS; CDR2 reads YYNGEE. The CDR3 covers 17 residues. Trimming cost V 2 bases and J 4 bases, with 21 bases left between them. The CDR3 DNA reads TGTGCCAGCAGCGTCTCGAAGACAGTCGCGCCAGTCACTGAAGCTTTCTTT. Translated, it gives CASSVSKTVAPVTEAFF.

This clone was observed a single time. The rearrangement links TRBV4-1 to TRBJ1-1; D perhaps matches TRBD1 (6 bases). The germline gives CDR1 MGHRA, CDR2 YSYEKL. V gave up 0 bases and J gave up 0 bases, with 8 bases separating them. This CDR3 is 15 amino acids long. CDR3 in amino acids: CASSQDWTVNTEAFF. CDR3 bases: TGCGCCAGCAGCCAAGATTGGACAGTGAACACTGAAGCTTTCTTT.

The chain carries TRBV6-2 or TRBV6-3 and TRBJ1-5; TRBD1 matches 9 bases. J lost 7 bases, V lost 2 bases, and 6 bases had no gene match. CDR1 and CDR2 (germline): MNHEY, SVGEGT. CDR3 length equals 15 residues. In DNA, the CDR3 is TGTGCCAGCAGTTACGACAGGGGGGGGAGACAGCCCCAGCATTTT. This codes for CASSYDRGGRQPQHF.

The chain links TRBV28 to TRBJ1-2; D is possibly TRBD1 (5 bases). The germline gives CDR1 MDHEN, CDR2 SYDVKM. The CDR3 is made up of 13 amino acids. The V end was cut by 5 bases, the J end by 6 bases, with 13 bases between. The CDR3 is CASSSYRPNGYTF. The CDR3 coding sequence is TGTGCCAGCAGTAGCTACAGGCCTAATGGCTACACCTTC.

The J gene is TRBJ2-1, the V gene TRBV1. TRBV1 is a pseudogene. The CDR3 is 17 amino acids. CDR3 protein: CTSSQECGGLGDNEQFF. CDR3 nucleotides: TGCACCAGCAGCCAAGAATGTGGGGGTCTCGGGGACAATGAGCAGTTCTTC.

The chain uses TRBV28 and TRBJ1-2; 7 nucleotides match TRBD1. This CDR3 spans 17 amino acids. Trimming at V came to 4 bases and at J to 2 bases, leaving 13 bases not matched to a gene. Germline loops: CDR1 MDHEN, CDR2 SYDVKM. The CDR3 spells CASSSPHRAQGNYGYTF. CDR3 nucleotides: TGTGCCAGCAGTTCCCCCCATCGTGCACAGGGGAACTATGGCTACACCTTC.

As for this clone: Other DNA sequences in this sample translate to the same CDR3. This rearrangement joins TRBV28 to TRBJ2-5, with TRBD1 matching 8 bases. J was trimmed by 1 base and V by 1 base; bases with no gene match: 5. The CDR3 is 16 residues long. Looked up from germline, CDR1 is MDHEN and CDR2 is SYDVKM. The CDR3 region is CASSLSGGASQETQYF. CDR3 DNA: TGTGCCAGCAGTTTATCAGGGGGCGCTTCCCAAGAGACCCAGTACTTC. Looking up the rest from reference TRBV28 and TRBJ2-5 gives the full variable domain: DVKVTQSSRYLVKRTGEKVFLECVQDMDHENMFWYRQDPGLGLRLIYFSYDVKMKEKGDIPEGYSVSREKKERFSLILESASTNQTSMYLCASSLSGGASQETQYFGPGTRLLVL.

The chain employs TRBV6-6 and TRBJ1-2; D not resolved. Deletions cut 6 bases from V and 4 bases from J, with 12 bases between. Germline assignment: CDR1 MNHNY and CDR2 SVGAGI (reference sequence). There are 13 residues in the CDR3. CDR3 bases: TGTGCCAGCAGAAAAACAGAGGGCTATGGCTACACCTTC. The encoded protein is CASRKTEGYGYTF.

This clone was detected only once. The V and J genes are TRBV6-2 or TRBV6-3 and TRBJ2-1; 11 nucleotides match TRBD2. CDR1 MNHEY and CDR2 SVGEGT come from the germline V gene. The CDR3 runs to 17 residues. Trimming cost V 1 base and J 8 bases; bases outside gene matches: 10. CDR3 bases: TGTGCCAGCAGTTACTTCATTAGCGGGAGGGGGTCGGATGAGCAGTTCTTC. The encoded protein is CASSYFISGRGSDEQFF.

The chain uses TRBV7-9 and TRBJ1-2; TRBD1 is a possible D gene (6 bases). Germline loops: CDR1 SEHNR, CDR2 FQNEAQ (reference sequence). V was trimmed by 5 bases and J by 4 bases, leaving 14 bases between them. The CDR3 loop spans 14 amino acids. The CDR3 nucleotides are TGTGCCAGCAGCCTCGTGGGGGCCCTCTATGGCTACACCTTC. Its translation is CASSLVGALYGYTF.

This chain links TRBV11-3 with TRBJ2-7, with D perhaps assigned TRBD1 or TRBD2 (6 bases each). Germline V gene lookup returns CDR1 SGHNT and CDR2 YENEEA. Trimming took 0 bases from V and 3 from J, leaving 15 bases between them. The CDR3 spans 16 residues. The CDR3 bases are TGTGCCAGCAGCTTAGATACGGGGGCGGGAAGCTACGAGCAGTACTTC. Translated, it gives CASSLDTGAGSYEQYF.

The chain employs TRBV19 and TRBJ1-2, with D unresolved. The CDR3 spans 14 residues. Germline V lookup: CDR1 LNHDA, CDR2 SQIVND (reference sequence). The germline V and J ends were trimmed by 3 bases and 5 bases, with 13 bases remaining between them. In DNA form, the CDR3 reads TGTGCCAGTAGTATCCTCTTCCGGGGTTATGGCTACACCTTC. Amino acid sequence: CASSILFRGYGYTF.

The chain links TRBV27 to TRBJ1-1; perhaps TRBD1 as D (6 bases). The CDR3 contains 13 residues. Deletions cut 5 bases from V and 1 base from J, with 8 bases between. Germline CDR1 MNHEY, CDR2 SMNVEV (reference sequence). Here the CDR3 DNA reads TGTGCCAGCAGTATACAGGGGAACACTGAAGCTTTCTTT. This translates into CASSIQGNTEAFF.

The V call is TRBV4-3, the J call TRBJ2-7; 7 nucleotides line up with TRBD1. CDR3 length: 15 amino acids. With V trimmed by 1 base and J by 2 bases, 5 bases remained unmatched. Germline V CDR1 and CDR2: LGHNA, YSLEER. In nucleotides, the CDR3 is TGCGCCAGCAGCCAAGGGACAGGCGAAGCCTACGAGCAGTACTTC. It encodes CASSQGTGEAYEQYF.

The rearrangement uses TRBV4-1 and TRBJ2-7; D call uncertain. This CDR3 has 15 amino acids. V shed 0 bases and J shed 3 bases, with 12 bases lying between them. CDR1 is MGHRA and CDR2 is YSYEKL in the germline V gene. CDR3 sequence (DNA): TGCGCCAGCAGCCAAGATCAAACGGCCCGCTACGAGCAGTACTTC. Its translation: CASSQDQTARYEQYF.

V and J are TRBV19 and TRBJ1-2, with D possibly matching TRBD1 (5 bases). The V end was cut by 6 bases, the J end by 4 bases, with 15 bases between. The germline CDR1 and CDR2 sequences are LNHDA and SQIVND (reference sequence). There are 14 residues in the CDR3. The CDR3 sequence is CASREGPPGYGYTF. CDR3 bases: TGTGCCAGTAGGGAGGGGCCCCCAGGCTATGGCTACACCTTC.

The chain recombines TRBV30 with TRBJ2-7; D is uncertain. CDR3 length: 11 amino acids. Germline lookup yields CDR1 GTSNPN and CDR2 SVGIG (reference sequence). V was trimmed by 8 bases and J by 4 bases, leaving 12 bases between them. This chain's CDR3 is CAATDGYEQYF. CDR3 coding DNA: TGTGCCGCCACCGACGGGTACGAGCAGTACTTC.

This clone was found a few times. This sequence joins TRBV10-2 and TRBJ2-7; 12 bases align to TRBD2. Germline CDR1 and CDR2: WSHSY and SAAADI. The CDR3 loop spans 14 amino acids. Trimming removed 2 bases from V and 5 bases from J; junction bases left unmatched: 1. The CDR3 sequence: CASSEASGRDEQYF. CDR3 nucleotides: TGCGCCAGCAGTGAGGCTAGCGGGAGGGACGAGCAGTACTTC.

CDR3 protein: CASGRQGASGYTF. DNA of the CDR3: TGTGCCAGCGGCCGACAGGGGGCAAGTGGCTACACCTTC. The V gene is TRBV5-6, the J gene TRBJ1-2, with TRBD1 matching 10 bases. The CDR3 consists of 13 residues. Germline lookup yields CDR1 SGHDT and CDR2 YYEEEE. With V trimmed by 7 bases and J by 7 bases, 7 bases remained unmatched. The full variable domain, rest sourced from reference TRBV5-6 and TRBJ1-2, is DAGVTQSPTHLIKTRGQQVTLRCSPKSGHDTVSWYQQALGQGPQFIFQYYEEEERQRGNFPDRFSGHQFPNYSSELNVNALLLGDSALYLCASGRQGASGYTFGSGTRLTVV.

The genes are TRBV7-8 and TRBJ2-7; the D gene is possibly TRBD1 (5 bases). The CDR3 extends over 13 amino acids. The germline CDR1 and CDR2 sequences are SGHVS and FQNEAQ. V dropped 5 bases and J dropped 3 bases, with 11 bases sitting between them. CDR3 coding DNA: TGTGCCAGCAGCGCCCGACAGTTCTACGAGCAGTACTTC. This encodes CASSARQFYEQYF.

This clone was seen only once. The chain employs TRBV9 and TRBJ1-2; a weak D match, TRBD1 (6 bases). Germline V gives CDR1 SGDLS, CDR2 YYNGEE. The CDR3 has 13 residues. V lost 7 bases and J 3 bases, leaving 13 bases between the germline ends. CDR3 sequence reads: CASFSAGDYGYTF. The CDR3 nucleotides are TGTGCCAGCTTTTCGGCAGGGGACTATGGCTACACCTTC.

V and J are TRBV4-3 and TRBJ2-3; D perhaps matches TRBD2 (6 bases). V lost 0 bases to trimming and J lost 3 bases, with 7 bases between them. Germline CDR1 reads LGHNA; CDR2 reads YSLEER. The CDR3 length is 14 residues. CDR3 in amino acids: CASSQDGGTDTQYF. As DNA, the CDR3 is TGCGCCAGCAGCCAAGATGGGGGGACAGATACGCAGTATTTT.